This T cell receptor (beta chain) was sequenced for a study of blood T cell repertoires in COVID-19. Study at large: There were acute and convalescent COVID-19 samples, and they came from the United States, Italy and Spain. PBMCs, B-cell-depleted T cells, or T cells were the source of the cDNA or gDNA that made up the material.

Germline assignment: CDR1 MNHEY and CDR2 SVGAGI. The CDR3 length is 13 residues. V shed 6 bases and J shed 3 bases, with 9 bases lying between them. Participant-given clinical history determined each cohort assignment. Exposed study participants had met a COVID-19 case within 2 weeks before entry. Profiled with immunoSEQ multiplex PCR; TCRdb holds only in-frame clones, not every one. The sample holds about 250,000 clones, about 80% seen once. What was sequenced was PBMCs or T cells enriched from blood (not recorded which). The chain carries TRBV6-5 and TRBJ2-1; D uncertain. This clonotype originated in a woman between 35 and 50 years old who had been exposed to COVID-19. The CDR3 sequence: CASSPGGYNEQFF. The CDR3 DNA follows: TGTGCCAGCAGCCCCGGCGGCTACAATGAGCAGTTCTTC.